Shown below are 14 T cell receptor beta chains from a single sample sequenced in a study of blood T cell repertoires in COVID-19. Assay used: immunoSEQ multiplex PCR; TCRdb lists only in-frame clones, some missing. The sample has about 530,000 clones, roughly nine tenths seen once. The sample comprised peripheral blood. These receptor sequences come from a woman between 50 and 59 years old with COVID-19, enrolled during active disease.

V gene TRBV3-1 (or the pseudogene TRBV3-2) combines with J gene TRBJ2-7, with D possibly matching TRBD1 (5 bases). The V end lost 7 bases, the J end lost 1 base, and 17 bases lay between the germline ends. The CDR3 totals 15 residues. Germline CDR1 and CDR2: LGHDT and YNNKEL (reference sequence). The CDR3 is CASTHGFTGSYEQYF. As DNA, the CDR3 is TGTGCCAGCACCCATGGGTTTACAGGTTCCTACGAGCAGTACTTC.

The chain recombines TRBV9 with TRBJ1-3; TRBD1 aligns across 7 bases. Germline-derived CDR1 and CDR2 are SGDLS and YYNGEE. Trimming removed 4 bases from V and 2 bases from J; junction bases left unmatched: 6. This CDR3 has 15 residues. In DNA form, the CDR3 reads TGTGCCAGCAGCCTAGCGACAGGGACTGGAAACACCATATATTTT. It is translated as CASSLATGTGNTIYF.

This clone was seen a few times. The rearrangement uses TRBV4-2 and TRBJ1-3; D is uncertain. The CDR3 contains 16 residues. Germline V lookup: CDR1 LGHNA, CDR2 YNFKEQ. V was clipped by 0 bases and J by 0 bases, with 9 bases between them. CDR3 sequence (DNA): TGTGCCAGCAGCCAAGAACCACAGTCCTCTGGAAACACCATATATTTT. Translating it yields CASSQEPQSSGNTIYF.

J is TRBJ1-1 and V is TRBV30; possible D gene TRBD1, 6 bases. Trimming took off 0 bases at V and 1 base at J, with 18 bases between the two ends. CDR3 length equals 17 residues. The germline CDR1 and CDR2 sequences are GTSNPN and SVGIG (reference sequence). The CDR3, as DNA: TGTGCCTGGAGTGTAGGCAGGGGCGGCAACCCGAACACTGAAGCTTTCTTT. Amino acid sequence: CAWSVGRGGNPNTEAFF.

The V gene is TRBV25-1, the J gene TRBJ2-3; weak D call: TRBD2 (5 bases). Trimming shortened V by 0 bases and J by 6 bases, and 10 bases separated the two germline ends. Germline V gene data show CDR1 as MGHDK and CDR2 as SYGVNS. The CDR3 sequence is 14 residues long. CDR3 in DNA: TGTGCCAGCAGTGAATATCGTGGCGGGGATACGCAGTATTTT. Translation gives CASSEYRGGDTQYF.

Of note for this clone: Distinct nucleotide sequences in the sample also encode this CDR3. This rearrangement joins TRBV10-3 to TRBJ1-2; the D is unclear. Trimming stripped 3 bases from V and 3 bases from J, with 5 bases between. CDR1 and CDR2 from the germline V gene are ENHRY and SYGVKD. The length of the CDR3 is 12 residues. CDR3 in DNA: TGTGCCATCAGTGATGGAGACTATGGCTACACCTTC. It yields the protein CAISDGDYGYTF.

V gene TRBV7-3 combines with J gene TRBJ2-2; 8 bases agree with TRBD2. CDR1 and CDR2 from the germline V gene are SGHTA and FQGTGA. This CDR3 contains 18 residues. V shed 8 bases, J shed 3 bases, and the junction held 17 bases outside the gene matches. This CDR3 is CASGPRGKISGDTGELFF. The CDR3 DNA is TGTGCCAGCGGACCCCGCGGCAAGATTAGCGGGGACACCGGGGAGCTGTTTTTT.

The chain joins TRBV2 to TRBJ2-1; D remains unclear. Germline CDR1 and CDR2: SNHLY and FYNNEI. This CDR3 region has 17 residues. With 6 bases removed from V and 7 bases from J, the gap between germline ends came to 25 bases. The CDR3 here is CASSRVVPNILKNEQFF. CDR3 in DNA: TGTGCCAGCAGCCGGGTGGTACCCAACATCCTCAAGAATGAGCAGTTCTTC.

This chain connects TRBV18 to TRBJ2-1; a possible D gene is TRBD2 (5 bases). This CDR3 comprises 16 residues. V was clipped by 1 base and J by 2 bases, with 12 bases between them. Germline V gene data show CDR1 as KGHSH and CDR2 as LQKENI. In nucleotides, the CDR3 is TGTGCCAGCTCACCACGGACTGGACTGACCTACAATGAGCAGTTCTTC. Encoded protein: CASSPRTGLTYNEQFF.

The V gene is TRBV30, the J gene TRBJ1-6; no firm D call. Between the trimmed V and J ends, which lost 4 bases and 9 bases, there was a span of 19 bases. Looked up from germline, CDR1 is GTSNPN and CDR2 is SVGIG (reference sequence). The CDR3 is made up of 15 amino acids. CDR3 amino acids: CAWTLRGGWGSPLHF. The CDR3 DNA is TGTGCCTGGACCCTCCGCGGAGGATGGGGTTCACCCCTCCACTTT. Full variable domain (missing parts from reference TRBV30 and TRBJ1-6): SQTIHQWPATLVQPVGSPLSLECTVEGTSNPNLYWYRQAAGRGLQLLFYSVGIGQISSEVPQNLSASRPQDRQFILSSKKLLLSDSGFYLCAWTLRGGWGSPLHFGNGTRLTVT.

This rearrangement joins TRBV7-9 to TRBJ1-6; a weak D match, TRBD1 (6 bases). Trimming took off 5 bases at V and 8 bases at J, with 10 bases between the two ends. The V gene's germline CDR1 is SEHNR and CDR2 FQNEAQ (reference sequence). The CDR3 sequence is 13 residues long. CDR3 loop: CASSARQDSPLHF. The CDR3 DNA reads as TGTGCCAGCAGCGCCCGACAGGATTCACCCCTCCACTTT.

J is TRBJ2-1 and V is TRBV15; 9 nucleotides match TRBD1. This CDR3 contains 15 residues. Trimming cost V 3 bases and J 9 bases; bases outside gene matches: 9. The V gene's germline CDR1 is LNHNV and CDR2 YYDKDF (reference sequence). The CDR3 DNA sequence: TGTGCCACCAGCAGCACGACAGGGGGGAGAAGTGAGCAGTTCTTC. As protein: CATSSTTGGRSEQFF.

The CDR3 reads CAYTGTSNSPLHF. CDR3 in DNA: TGTGCCTATACCGGGACTTCTAATTCACCCCTCCACTTT. The rearrangement uses TRBV30 and TRBJ1-6; perhaps TRBD1 as D (5 bases). Trimming shortened V by 7 bases and J by 6 bases, and 13 bases separated the two germline ends. Germline V gene lookup returns CDR1 GTSNPN and CDR2 SVGIG (reference sequence). CDR3 length: 13 amino acids.

This chain connects TRBV9 to TRBJ2-3, with TRBD2 matching over 8 bases. Germline CDR1 SGDLS, CDR2 YYNGEE. This CDR3 comprises 16 residues. The V gene end was trimmed by 2 bases and the J gene end by 6 bases; junction bases not matched to a gene: 11. The CDR3 bases are TGTGCCAGCAGCGTGGGGGGTAGCGGGGTCTTGGATACGCAGTATTTT. This sequence encodes CASSVGGSGVLDTQYF.